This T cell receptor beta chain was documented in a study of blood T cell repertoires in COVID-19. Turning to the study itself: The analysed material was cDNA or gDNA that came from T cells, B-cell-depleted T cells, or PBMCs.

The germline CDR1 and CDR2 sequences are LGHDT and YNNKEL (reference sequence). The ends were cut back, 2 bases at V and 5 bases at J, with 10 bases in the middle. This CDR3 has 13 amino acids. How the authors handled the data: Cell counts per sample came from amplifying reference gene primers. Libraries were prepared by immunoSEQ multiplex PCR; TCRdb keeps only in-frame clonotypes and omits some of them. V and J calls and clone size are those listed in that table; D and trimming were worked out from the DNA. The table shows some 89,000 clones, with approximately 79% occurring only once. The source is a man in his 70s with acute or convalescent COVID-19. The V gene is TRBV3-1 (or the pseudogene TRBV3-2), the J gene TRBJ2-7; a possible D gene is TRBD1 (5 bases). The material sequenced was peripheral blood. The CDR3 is CASSQRGHHEQYF. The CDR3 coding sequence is TGTGCCAGCAGCCAAAGGGGCCACCACGAGCAGTACTTC.